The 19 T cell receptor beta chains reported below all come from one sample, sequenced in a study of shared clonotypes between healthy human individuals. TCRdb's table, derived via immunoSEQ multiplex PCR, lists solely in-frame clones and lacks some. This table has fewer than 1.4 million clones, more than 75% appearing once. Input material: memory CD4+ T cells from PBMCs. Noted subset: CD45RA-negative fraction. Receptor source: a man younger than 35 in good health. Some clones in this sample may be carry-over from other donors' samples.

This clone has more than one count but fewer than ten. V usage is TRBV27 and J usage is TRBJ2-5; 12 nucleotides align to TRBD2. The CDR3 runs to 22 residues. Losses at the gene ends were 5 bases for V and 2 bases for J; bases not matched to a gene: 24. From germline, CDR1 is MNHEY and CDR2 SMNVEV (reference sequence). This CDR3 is CASSPDATLRLAGVRAQETQYF. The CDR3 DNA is TGTGCCAGCAGTCCAGACGCGACTCTTAGACTAGCGGGAGTGAGGGCGCAAGAGACCCAGTACTTC.

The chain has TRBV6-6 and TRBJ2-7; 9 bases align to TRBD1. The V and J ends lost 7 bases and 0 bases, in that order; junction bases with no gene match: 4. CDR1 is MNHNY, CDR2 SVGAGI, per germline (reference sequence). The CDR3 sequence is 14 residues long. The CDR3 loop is CASMGGQGSYEQYF. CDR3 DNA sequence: TGTGCCAGCATGGGGGGACAGGGCTCCTACGAGCAGTACTTC.

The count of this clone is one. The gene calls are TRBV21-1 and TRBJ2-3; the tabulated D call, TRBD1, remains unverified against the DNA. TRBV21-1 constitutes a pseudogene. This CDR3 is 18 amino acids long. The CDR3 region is CASSNRPTGGASADTQYF. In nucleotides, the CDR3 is TGTGCCAGCAGCAACCGTCCAACAGGGGGCGCTTCGGCAGATACGCAGTATTTT.

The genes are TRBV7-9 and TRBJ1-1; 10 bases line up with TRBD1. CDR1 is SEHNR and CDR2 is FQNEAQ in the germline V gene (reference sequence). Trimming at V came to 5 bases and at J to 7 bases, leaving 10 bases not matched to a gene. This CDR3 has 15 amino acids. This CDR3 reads CASSTRQGARGEAFF. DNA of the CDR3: TGTGCCAGCAGCACGAGACAGGGGGCGCGGGGTGAAGCTTTCTTT. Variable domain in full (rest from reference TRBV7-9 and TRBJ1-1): DTGVSQNPRHKITKRGQNVTFRCDPISEHNRLYWYRQTLGQGPEFLTYFQNEAQLEKSRLLSDRFSAERPKGSFSTLEIQRTEQGDSAMYLCASSTRQGARGEAFFGQGTRLTVV.

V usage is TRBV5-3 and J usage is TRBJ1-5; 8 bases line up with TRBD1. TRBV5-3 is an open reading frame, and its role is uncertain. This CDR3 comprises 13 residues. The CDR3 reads CYRGFPSNQPQHF. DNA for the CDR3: TGTTACAGGGGGTTCCCTAGCAATCAGCCCCAGCATTTT.

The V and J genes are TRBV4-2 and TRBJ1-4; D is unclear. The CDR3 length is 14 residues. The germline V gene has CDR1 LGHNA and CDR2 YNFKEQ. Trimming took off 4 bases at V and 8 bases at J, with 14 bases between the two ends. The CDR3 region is CASSPVGGVEKLFF. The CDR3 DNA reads TGTGCCAGCAGCCCGGTTGGTGGTGTCGAAAAACTGTTTTTT.

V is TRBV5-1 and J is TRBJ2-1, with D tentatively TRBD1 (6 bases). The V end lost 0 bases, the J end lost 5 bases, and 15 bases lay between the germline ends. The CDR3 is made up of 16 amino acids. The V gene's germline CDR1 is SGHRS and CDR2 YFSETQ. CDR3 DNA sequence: TGCGCCAGCAGCTTGGTGTTCTCTGGGACAAACAATGAGCAGTTCTTC. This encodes CASSLVFSGTNNEQFF.

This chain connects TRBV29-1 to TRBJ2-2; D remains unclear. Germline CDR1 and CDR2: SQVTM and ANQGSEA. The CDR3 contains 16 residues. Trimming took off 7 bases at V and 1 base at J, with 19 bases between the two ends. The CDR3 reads CSAYSGERKNTGELFF. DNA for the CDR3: TGCAGCGCCTATTCCGGTGAGCGAAAGAACACCGGGGAGCTGTTTTTT.

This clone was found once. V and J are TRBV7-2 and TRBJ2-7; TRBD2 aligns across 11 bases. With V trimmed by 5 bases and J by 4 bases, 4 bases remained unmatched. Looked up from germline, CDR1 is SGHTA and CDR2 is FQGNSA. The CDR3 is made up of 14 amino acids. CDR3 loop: CASSARLAGYEQYF. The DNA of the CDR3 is TGTGCCAGCAGCGCCAGACTAGCGGGATACGAGCAGTACTTC. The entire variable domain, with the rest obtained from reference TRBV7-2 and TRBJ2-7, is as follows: GAGVSQSPSNKVTEKGKDVELRCDPISGHTALYWYRQSLGQGLEFLIYFQGNSAPDKSGLPSDRFSAERTGGSVSTLTIQRTQQEDSAVYLCASSARLAGYEQYFGPGTRLTVT.

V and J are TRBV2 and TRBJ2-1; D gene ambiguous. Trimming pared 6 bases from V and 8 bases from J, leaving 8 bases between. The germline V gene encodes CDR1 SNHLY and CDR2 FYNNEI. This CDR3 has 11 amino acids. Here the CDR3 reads CASSPRDEQFF. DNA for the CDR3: TGTGCCAGCAGCCCCCGGGATGAGCAGTTCTTC.

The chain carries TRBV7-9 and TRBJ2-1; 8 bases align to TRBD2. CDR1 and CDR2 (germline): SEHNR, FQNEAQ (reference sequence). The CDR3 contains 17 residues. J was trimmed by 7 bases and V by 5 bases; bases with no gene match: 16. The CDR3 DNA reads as TGTGCCAGCAGCACCGGGACTAGTGGGTTTTCTGGGAATGAGCAGTTCTTC. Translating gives CASSTGTSGFSGNEQFF. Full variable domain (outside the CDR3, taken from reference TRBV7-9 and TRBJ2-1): DTGVSQNPRHKITKRGQNVTFRCDPISEHNRLYWYRQTLGQGPEFLTYFQNEAQLEKSRLLSDRFSAERPKGSFSTLEIQRTEQGDSAMYLCASSTGTSGFSGNEQFFGPGTRLTVL.

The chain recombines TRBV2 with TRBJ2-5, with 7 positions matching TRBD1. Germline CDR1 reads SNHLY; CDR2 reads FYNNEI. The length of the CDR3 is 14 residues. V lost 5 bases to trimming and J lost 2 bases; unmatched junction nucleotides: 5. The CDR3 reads CASSRDRQQETQYF. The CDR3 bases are TGTGCCAGCAGTCGGGACAGACAACAAGAGACCCAGTACTTC.

The CDR3 bases are TGCGCCAGCAGCTTGGCGGTAGCGAGTGGGGACGAGCAGTACTTC. This encodes CASSLAVASGDEQYF. The chain couples TRBV5-1 to TRBJ2-7, with D possibly TRBD2 on 5 matching bases. This CDR3 has 15 residues. The V gene's germline CDR1 is SGHRS and CDR2 YFSETQ. V was pared by 0 bases and J by 5 bases, with 15 bases between.

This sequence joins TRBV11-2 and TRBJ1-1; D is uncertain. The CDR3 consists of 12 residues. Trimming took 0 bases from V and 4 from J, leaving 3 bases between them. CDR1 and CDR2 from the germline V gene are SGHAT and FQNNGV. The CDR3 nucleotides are TGTGCCAGCAGCTTAGATTCCACTGAAGCTTTCTTT. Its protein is CASSLDSTEAFF. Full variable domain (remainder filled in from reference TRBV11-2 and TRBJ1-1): EAGVAQSPRYKIIEKRQSVAFWCNPISGHATLYWYQQILGQGPKLLIQFQNNGVVDDSQLPKDRFSAERLKGVDSTLKIQPAKLEDSAVYLCASSLDSTEAFFGQGTRLTVV.

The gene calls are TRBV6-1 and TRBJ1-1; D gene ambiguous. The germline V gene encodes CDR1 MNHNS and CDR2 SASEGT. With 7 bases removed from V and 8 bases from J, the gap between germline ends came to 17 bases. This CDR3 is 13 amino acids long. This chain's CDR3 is CASKGRLYSEAFF. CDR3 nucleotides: TGTGCCAGCAAAGGCAGGTTGTACTCCGAAGCTTTCTTT.

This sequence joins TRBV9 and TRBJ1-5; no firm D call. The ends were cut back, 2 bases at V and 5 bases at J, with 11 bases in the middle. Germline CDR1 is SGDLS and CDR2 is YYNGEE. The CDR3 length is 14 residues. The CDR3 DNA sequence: TGTGCCAGCAGCGTTTCGGGGTCCTATCAGCCCCAGCATTTT. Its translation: CASSVSGSYQPQHF.

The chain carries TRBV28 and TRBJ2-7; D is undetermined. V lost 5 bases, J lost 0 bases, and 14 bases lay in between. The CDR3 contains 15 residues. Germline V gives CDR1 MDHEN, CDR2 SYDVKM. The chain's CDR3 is CASSTHSLSSYEQYF. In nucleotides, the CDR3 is TGTGCCAGCAGTACTCATTCCCTGAGCTCCTACGAGCAGTACTTC.

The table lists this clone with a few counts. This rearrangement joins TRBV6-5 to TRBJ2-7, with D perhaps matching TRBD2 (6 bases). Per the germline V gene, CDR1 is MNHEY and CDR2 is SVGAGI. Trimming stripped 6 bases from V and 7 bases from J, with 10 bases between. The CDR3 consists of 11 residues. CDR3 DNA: TGTGCCAGCAGCCGCGGGGAGGAGCAGTACTTC. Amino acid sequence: CASSRGEEQYF.

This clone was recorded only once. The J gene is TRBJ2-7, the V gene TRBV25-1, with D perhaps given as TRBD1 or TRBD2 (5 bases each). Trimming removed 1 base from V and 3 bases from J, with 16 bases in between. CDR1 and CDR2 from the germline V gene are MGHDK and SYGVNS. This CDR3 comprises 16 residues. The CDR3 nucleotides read TGTGCCAGCAGTGAATGCGGGCAGGGCCCTTACTACGAGCAGTACTTC. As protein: CASSECGQGPYYEQYF.